This T cell receptor beta chain was obtained from a study of cytomegalovirus exposure and HLA in healthy donors. Study results and limitations: Under in vitro conditions, a few CMV-associated chains were confirmed as specific for CMV antigens. More clonal expansion characterized HLA-associated TCR beta chains than equally common others in a later analysis. Sequencing likely produced, as an artifact, a cluster of highly shared sequence variants. V- and J-gene trimming in TCR beta was tied to a missense DCLRE1C variant by an analysis performed later.

Researchers ran the PCR with 60 Vbeta and 13 Jbeta primers. The protocol was immunoSEQ multiplex PCR, while the TCRdb copy is restricted to in-frame clones and leaves out a portion. The profile covers fewer than 200,000 clones, with about 81% appearing a single time and under 2.5% taken by the ten largest. The V and J ends lost 2 bases and 6 bases respectively, with 8 bases between them. In germline, CDR1 is SGHVS, CDR2 FNYEAQ. The CDR3 has 13 amino acids. Details on this clone: Its antigen remains unknown.

This receptor was obtained from a young woman in good health and CMV-seronegative. The J gene is TRBJ1-5, the V gene TRBV7-6; D remains unclear. Sequencing input: PBMCs. The CDR3 DNA follows: TGTGCCAGCAGCTTATCGGAGCGTCAGCCCCAGCATTTT. Its protein is CASSLSERQPQHF.